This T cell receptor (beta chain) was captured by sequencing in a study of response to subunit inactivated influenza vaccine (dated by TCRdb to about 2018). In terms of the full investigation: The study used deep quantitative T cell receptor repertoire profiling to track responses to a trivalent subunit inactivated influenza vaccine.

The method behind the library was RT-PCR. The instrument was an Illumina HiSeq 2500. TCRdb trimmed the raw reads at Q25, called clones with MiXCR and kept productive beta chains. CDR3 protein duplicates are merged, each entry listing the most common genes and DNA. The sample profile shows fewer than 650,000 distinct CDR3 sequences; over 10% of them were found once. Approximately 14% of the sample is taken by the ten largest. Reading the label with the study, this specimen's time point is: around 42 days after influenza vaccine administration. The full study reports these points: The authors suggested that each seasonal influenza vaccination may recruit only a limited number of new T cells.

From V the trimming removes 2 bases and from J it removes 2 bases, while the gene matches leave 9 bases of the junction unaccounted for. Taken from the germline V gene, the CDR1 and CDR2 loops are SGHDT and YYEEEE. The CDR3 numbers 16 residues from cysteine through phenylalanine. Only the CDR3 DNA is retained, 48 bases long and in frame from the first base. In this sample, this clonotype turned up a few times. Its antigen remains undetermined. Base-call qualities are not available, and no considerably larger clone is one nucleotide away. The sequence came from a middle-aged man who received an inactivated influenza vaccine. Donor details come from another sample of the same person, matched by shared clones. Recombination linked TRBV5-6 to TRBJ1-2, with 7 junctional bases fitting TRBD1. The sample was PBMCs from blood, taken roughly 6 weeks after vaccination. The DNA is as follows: TGTGCCAGCAGCTTCAGGGGGGTTGCCGCGAACTATGGCTACACCTTC. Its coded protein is CASSFRGVAANYGYTF.